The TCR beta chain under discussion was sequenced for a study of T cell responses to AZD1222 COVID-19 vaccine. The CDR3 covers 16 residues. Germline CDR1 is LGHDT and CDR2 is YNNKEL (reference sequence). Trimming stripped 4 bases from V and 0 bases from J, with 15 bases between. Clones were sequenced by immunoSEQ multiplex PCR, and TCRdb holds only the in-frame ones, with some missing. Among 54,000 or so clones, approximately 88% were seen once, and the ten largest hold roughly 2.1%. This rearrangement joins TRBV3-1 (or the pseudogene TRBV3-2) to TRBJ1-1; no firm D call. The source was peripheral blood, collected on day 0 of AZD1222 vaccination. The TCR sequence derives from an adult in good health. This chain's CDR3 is CASSPRRMELNTEAFF. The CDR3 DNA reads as TGTGCCAGCAGCCCCAGGAGAATGGAGTTGAACACTGAAGCTTTCTTT.